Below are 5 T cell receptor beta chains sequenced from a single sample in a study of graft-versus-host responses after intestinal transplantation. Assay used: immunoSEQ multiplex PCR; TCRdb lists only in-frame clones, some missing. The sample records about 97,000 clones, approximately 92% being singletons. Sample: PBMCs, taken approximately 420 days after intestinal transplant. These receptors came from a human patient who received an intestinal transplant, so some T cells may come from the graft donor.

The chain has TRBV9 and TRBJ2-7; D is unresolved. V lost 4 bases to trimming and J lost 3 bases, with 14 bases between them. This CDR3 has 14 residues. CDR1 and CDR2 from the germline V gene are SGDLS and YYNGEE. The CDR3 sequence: CASSPNGKDYEQYF. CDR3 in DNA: TGTGCCAGCAGCCCAAATGGAAAGGACTACGAGCAGTACTTC.

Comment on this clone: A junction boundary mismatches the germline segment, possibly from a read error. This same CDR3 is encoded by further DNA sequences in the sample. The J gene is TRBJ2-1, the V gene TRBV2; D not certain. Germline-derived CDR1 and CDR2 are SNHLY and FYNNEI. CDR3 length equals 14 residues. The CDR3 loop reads CASKEDLSYNEQFF. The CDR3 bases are TGTGCCAGCAAGGAAGACCTCTCCTACAATGAACAGTTCTTC.

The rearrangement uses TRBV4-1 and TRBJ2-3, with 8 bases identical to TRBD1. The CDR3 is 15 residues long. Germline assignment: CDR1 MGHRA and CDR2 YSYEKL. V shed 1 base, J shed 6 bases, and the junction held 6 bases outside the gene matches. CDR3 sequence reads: CASSQGAQGADTQYF. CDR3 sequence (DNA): TGCGCCAGCAGCCAAGGGGCGCAGGGGGCCGATACGCAGTATTTT.

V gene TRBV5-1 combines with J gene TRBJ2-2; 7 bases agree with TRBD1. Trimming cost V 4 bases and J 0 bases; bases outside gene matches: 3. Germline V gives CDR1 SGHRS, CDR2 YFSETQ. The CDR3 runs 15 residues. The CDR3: CASSTGQANTGELFF. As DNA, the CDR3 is TGCGCCAGCAGCACCGGACAGGCGAACACCGGGGAGCTGTTTTTT.

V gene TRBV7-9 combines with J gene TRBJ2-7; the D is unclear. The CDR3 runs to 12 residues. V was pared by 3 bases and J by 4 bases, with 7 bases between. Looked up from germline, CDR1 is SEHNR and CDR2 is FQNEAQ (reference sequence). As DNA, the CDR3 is TGTGCCAGCAGCTTTGGTGCGTACGAGCAGTACTTC. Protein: CASSFGAYEQYF.